These T cell receptor beta chains were read from a single sample in a study of response to subunit inactivated influenza vaccine. TCRdb ran MiXCR on the RT-PCR reads and lists one entry per CDR3 protein. The sample holds 650,000 to 800,000 distinct CDR3 sequences, more than 11% seen once. Sequences were derived from PBMCs from blood, sampled about 14 days before vaccination. The source of these receptors is a man in his forties or fifties who received an inactivated influenza vaccine. Each CDR3 is given with its conserved first and last residue. The D gene is left open where the match is weak. Rows may omit the clone size; those that give it use once, few, many or a size class.

>TRBJ2-7|TRBD1|.|TRBV28
TGTGCCAGCACCATAGGGGGCCGGGAGCAGTACTTC
CASTIGGREQYF
>TRBJ2-1|TRBD1|few|TRBV3-1
TGTGCCAGCAGCCTTGCCGGGACAGGGGGCTTCAATGAGCAGTTCTTC
CASSLAGTGGFNEQFF
>TRBJ2-5|.|few|TRBV7-2
TGTGCCAGCAGCTTAGGGGTGGAGAGGGAGACCCAGTACTTC
CASSLGVERETQYF
>TRBJ1-6|.|.|TRBV3-1
TGTGCCAGCAGCCAAAGTTCGGGCGTTTTGGATTCACCCCTCCACTTT
CASSQSSGVLDSPLHF
>TRBJ2-2|.|.|TRBV11-2
TGTGCCAGCAGCTTAGACCCAGTCCCGATGAACACCGGGGAGCTGTTTTTT
CASSLDPVPMNTGELFF
>TRBJ2-5|TRBD1|few|TRBV12-3/TRBV12-4
TGTGCCAGCAGTCCCACAGGACAGGGATCCCACCAAGAGACCCAGTACTTC
CASSPTGQGSHQETQYF
>TRBJ1-1|.|.|TRBV5-1
TGCGCCAGCAGCTTGAGGCCCCAGGGGATGAACACTGAAGCTTTCTTT
CASSLRPQGMNTEAFF
>TRBJ2-5|.|.|TRBV11-2
TGTGCCAGCAGCCCAAGACCCTCCGGGGAGACCCAGTACTTC
CASSPRPSGETQYF
>TRBJ1-3|TRBD1|.|TRBV7-9
TGTGCCAGCAGCTTACCAGGGGGAGACTCTGGAAACACCATATATTTT
CASSLPGGDSGNTIYF
>TRBJ1-1|.|.|TRBV7-9
TGTGCCAGCAGCCCACACGGCGCGGAAGCTTTCTTT
CASSPHGAEAFF
>TRBJ2-1|TRBD2|few|TRBV15
TGTGCCACCAGCTACTGGACTAGCGGGGGCGATGAGCAGTTCTTC
CATSYWTSGGDEQFF
>TRBJ2-2|.|few|TRBV30
TGTGCCTTGGAATTGAAGGGACCGAGCACCGGGGAGCTGTTTTTT
CALELKGPSTGELFF
>TRBJ1-5|.|.|TRBV28
TGTGCCAGCTCGAAGCAGGCTAGCAATCAGCCCCAGCATTTT
CASSKQASNQPQHF
>TRBJ1-4|TRBD1|.|TRBV30
TGTGCCTGGAGTCGGGCAGGGGGTACAACTAATGAAAAACTGTTTTTT
CAWSRAGGTTNEKLFF
>TRBJ1-5|.|few|TRBV4-2
TGTGCCAGCAGCCAAGAATCGGATAAGGGACAGCCCCAGCATTTT
CASSQESDKGQPQHF
>TRBJ2-2|.|.|TRBV20-1
TGCAGTGCTAGAGACCGACAGGGAGGATGGGTCGGGGAGCTGTTTTTT
CSARDRQGGWVGELFF
>TRBJ2-7|.|.|TRBV11-2
TGTGCCAGCAGCCCCCAACAAGGACACTACTCCTACGAGCAGTACTTC
CASSPQQGHYSYEQYF
>TRBJ2-7|TRBD1|many|TRBV5-1
TGCGCCAGCAGCCAATCCGGGACAGGGAACGAGCAGTACTTC
CASSQSGTGNEQYF
>TRBJ2-7|.|.|TRBV20-1
TGCAGTGCTCGTCCCGGGGGTGGGTTTGGCGAGCAGTACTTC
CSARPGGGFGEQYF
>TRBJ2-3|TRBD2|.|TRBV12-3/TRBV12-4
TGTGCCAGCAGTACGGGGACTAGCGGGAGGACAGATACGCAGTATTTT
CASSTGTSGRTDTQYF
>TRBJ2-3|.|.|TRBV9
TGTGCCAGCAGCGTAGCCTGGGCAGGCGGTACGCAGTATTTT
CASSVAWAGGTQYF
>TRBJ2-5|TRBD1|.|TRBV12-3/TRBV12-4
TGTGCCAGCAGTCCAACGACAGGGGTGAGGGGAGAGACCCAGTACTTC
CASSPTTGVRGETQYF
>TRBJ1-2|.|.|TRBV30
TGTGCCTGCCGGGGGGGAACAGCTGGCTACACCTTC
CACRGGTAGYTF
>TRBJ2-7|.|.|TRBV6-1
TGTGCCAGCAGCTCGATACATCACTCCTACGAGCAGTACTTC
CASSSIHHSYEQYF
>TRBJ2-7|.|.|TRBV5-1
TGCGCCAGCAGCTTGGATATGGAGGGGGCAGGGGAGCAGTACTTC
CASSLDMEGAGEQYF
>TRBJ2-7|.|few|TRBV12-3/TRBV12-4
TGTGCCAGCAGTTTGTGGGGGCCCACCTACGAGCAGTACTTC
CASSLWGPTYEQYF
>TRBJ2-5|.|few|TRBV5-6
TGTGCCAGCAGTGCCTTTTTGGAGACCCAGTACTTC
CASSAFLETQYF
>TRBJ2-3|.|.|TRBV15
TGTGCCACCAGCAGAACCGGGACTCTCACAGATACGCAGTATTTT
CATSRTGTLTDTQYF
>TRBJ2-7|TRBD1|few|TRBV15
TGTGCCACCAGCAGACCCGGGACAGGGCACTACGAGCAGTACTTC
CATSRPGTGHYEQYF
>TRBJ2-4|.|few|TRBV4-1
TGCGCCAGCAGCCAAGATCGGGCTAGGGGGGGAGTAGCCAAAAACATTCAGTACTTC
CASSQDRARGGVAKNIQYF
>TRBJ1-5|TRBD1|.|TRBV6-2/TRBV6-3
TGTGCCAGCAGTGGGACAGACCGTCAGCCCCAGCATTTT
CASSGTDRQPQHF
>TRBJ2-3|TRBD2|many|TRBV4-3
TGCGCCAGCAGCCAAGCTGGACTAGCAGATACGCAGTATTTT
CASSQAGLADTQYF
>TRBJ2-7|TRBD2|.|TRBV20-1
TGCAGTGCTAGTAGCGGGCCCTACGAGCAGTACTTC
CSASSGPYEQYF